This T cell receptor (beta chain) derives from a study of memory CD4+ T cells and cytomegalovirus serostatus. Repertoires were generated with immunoSEQ multiplex PCR, while TCRdb's copy carries only in-frame clones and drops some. Counted here are about 75,000 clones, around 82% occurring once; the ten biggest clones make up just over 2.5%. Single viable CD3+CD4+CD8-CD45RO+ cells were sorted as the memory CD4+ T cells. This receptor was obtained from an adult in good health and CMV-seropositive. The source material was memory CD4+ T cells from blood.

The CDR3 DNA follows: TGTGCCTGGAGTCAACGGCCCGGAAAACTGTTTTTT. It encodes CAWSQRPGKLFF. The chain has TRBV30 and TRBJ1-4; no definite D call. Germline CDR1 and CDR2: GTSNPN and SVGIG (reference sequence). Trimming took 2 bases from V and 10 from J, leaving 11 bases between them. This CDR3 spans 12 amino acids.